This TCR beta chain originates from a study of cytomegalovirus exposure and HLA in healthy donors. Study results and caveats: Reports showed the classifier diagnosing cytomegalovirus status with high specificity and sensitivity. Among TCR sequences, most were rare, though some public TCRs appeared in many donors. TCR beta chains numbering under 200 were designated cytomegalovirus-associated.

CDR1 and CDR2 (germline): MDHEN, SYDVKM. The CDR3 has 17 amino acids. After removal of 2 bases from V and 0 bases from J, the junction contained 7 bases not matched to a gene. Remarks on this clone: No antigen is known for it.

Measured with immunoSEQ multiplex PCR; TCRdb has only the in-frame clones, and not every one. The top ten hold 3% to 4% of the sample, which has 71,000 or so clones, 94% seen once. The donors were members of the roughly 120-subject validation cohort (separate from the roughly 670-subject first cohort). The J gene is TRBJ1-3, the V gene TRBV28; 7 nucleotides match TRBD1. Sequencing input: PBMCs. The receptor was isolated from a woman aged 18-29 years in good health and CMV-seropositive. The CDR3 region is CASSLPGQVSSGNTIYF. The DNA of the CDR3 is TGTGCCAGCAGTTTACCCGGACAGGTCAGCTCTGGAAACACCATATATTTT. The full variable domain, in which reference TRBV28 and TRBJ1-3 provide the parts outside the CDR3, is DVKVTQSSRYLVKRTGEKVFLECVQDMDHENMFWYRQDPGLGLRLIYFSYDVKMKEKGDIPEGYSVSREKKERFSLILESASTNQTSMYLCASSLPGQVSSGNTIYFGEGSWLTVV.